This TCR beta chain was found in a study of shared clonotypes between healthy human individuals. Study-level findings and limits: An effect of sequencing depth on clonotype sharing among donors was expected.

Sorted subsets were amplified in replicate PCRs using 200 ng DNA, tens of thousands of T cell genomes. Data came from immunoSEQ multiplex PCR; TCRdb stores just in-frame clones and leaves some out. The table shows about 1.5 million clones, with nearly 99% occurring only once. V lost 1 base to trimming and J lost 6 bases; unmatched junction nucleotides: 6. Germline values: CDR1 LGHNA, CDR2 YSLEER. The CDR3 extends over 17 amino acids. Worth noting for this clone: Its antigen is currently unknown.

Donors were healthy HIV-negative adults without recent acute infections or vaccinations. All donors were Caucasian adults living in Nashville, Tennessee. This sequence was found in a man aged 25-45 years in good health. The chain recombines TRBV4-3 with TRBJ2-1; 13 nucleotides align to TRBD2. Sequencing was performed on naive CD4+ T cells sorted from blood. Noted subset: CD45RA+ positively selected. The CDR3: CASSQGELAGGRNEQFF. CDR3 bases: TGCGCCAGCAGCCAAGGGGAACTAGCGGGAGGGCGCAATGAGCAGTTCTTC.